The text below deals with one TCR beta chain. This table comes from immunoSEQ multiplex PCR, and its TCRdb copy is limited to in-frame clones, with some not included. The sample lists 100,000 to 150,000 clones, around 90% occurring once. The sample originates from a study of control samples from healthy donors and cancer patients. Germline CDR1 reads LNHDA; CDR2 reads SQIVND (reference sequence). This CDR3 contains 16 residues. The V segment lost 1 base and the J segment 2 bases; nucleotides outside the gene matches: 6. The rearrangement uses TRBV19 and TRBJ2-5, with TRBD1 matching over 8 bases. This TCR was sampled from a middle-aged man in good health. The specimen sequenced was blood. CDR3 bases: TGTGCCAGTAGTATAGGGACAGGGTGGGCGCAAGAGACCCAGTACTTC. Translation: CASSIGTGWAQETQYF.